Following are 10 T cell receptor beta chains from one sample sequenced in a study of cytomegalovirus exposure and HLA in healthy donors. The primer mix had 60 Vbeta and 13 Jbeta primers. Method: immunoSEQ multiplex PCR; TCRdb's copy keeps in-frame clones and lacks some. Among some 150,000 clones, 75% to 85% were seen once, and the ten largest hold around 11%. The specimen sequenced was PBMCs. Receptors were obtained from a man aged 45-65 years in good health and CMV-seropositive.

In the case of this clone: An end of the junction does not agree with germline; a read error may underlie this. CDR3 sequence (DNA): TGTGCCGGCAGCCGCGGGACAGGTACCTCAACTAATGAAAAACTGTTTTTT. This encodes CAGSRGTGTSTNEKLFF. This chain connects TRBV4-2 to TRBJ1-4, with 8 bases fitting TRBD1. The CDR3 is 17 residues long. Per the germline V gene, CDR1 is LGHNA and CDR2 is YNFKEQ.

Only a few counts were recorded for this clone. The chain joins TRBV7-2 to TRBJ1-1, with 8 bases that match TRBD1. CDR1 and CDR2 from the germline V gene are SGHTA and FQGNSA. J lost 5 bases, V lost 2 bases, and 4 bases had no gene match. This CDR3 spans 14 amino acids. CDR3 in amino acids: CASSLNDRGTEAFF. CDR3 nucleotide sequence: TGTGCCAGCAGCTTAAATGACAGGGGTACTGAAGCTTTCTTT.

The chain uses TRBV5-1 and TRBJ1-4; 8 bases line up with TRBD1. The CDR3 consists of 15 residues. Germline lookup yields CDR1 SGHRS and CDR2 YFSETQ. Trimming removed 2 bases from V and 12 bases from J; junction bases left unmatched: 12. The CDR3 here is CASSFATGGLGELFF. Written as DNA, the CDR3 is TGCGCCAGCAGCTTCGCAACAGGGGGGTTGGGAGAACTGTTTTTT.

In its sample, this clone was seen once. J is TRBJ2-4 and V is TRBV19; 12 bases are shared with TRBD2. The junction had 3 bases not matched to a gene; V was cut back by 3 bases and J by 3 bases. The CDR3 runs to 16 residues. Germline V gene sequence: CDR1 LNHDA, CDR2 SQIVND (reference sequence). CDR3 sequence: CASSMTSGRVKNIQYF. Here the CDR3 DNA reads TGTGCCAGTAGTATGACTAGCGGGAGAGTCAAAAACATTCAGTACTTC. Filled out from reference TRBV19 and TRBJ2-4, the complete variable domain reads DGGITQSPKYLFRKEGQNVTLSCEQNLNHDAMYWYRQDPGQGLRLIYYSQIVNDFQKGDIAEGYSVSREKKESFPLTVTSAQKNPTAFYLCASSMTSGRVKNIQYFGAGTRLSVL.

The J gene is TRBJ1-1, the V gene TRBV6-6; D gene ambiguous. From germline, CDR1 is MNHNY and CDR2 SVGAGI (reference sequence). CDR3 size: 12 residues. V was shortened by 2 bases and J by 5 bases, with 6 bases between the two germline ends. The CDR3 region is CASSYVRTEAFF. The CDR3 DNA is TGTGCCAGCAGTTACGTTCGGACTGAAGCTTTCTTT.

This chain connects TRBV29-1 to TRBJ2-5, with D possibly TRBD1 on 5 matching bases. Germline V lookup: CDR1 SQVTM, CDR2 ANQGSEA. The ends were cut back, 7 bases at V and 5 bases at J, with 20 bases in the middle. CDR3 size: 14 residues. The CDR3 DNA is TGCAGCGCCTACGCGGATAAAGGGGTGGAGACCCAGTACTTC. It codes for CSAYADKGVETQYF.

The CDR3 DNA follows: TGTGCCAGCAGTTACTCCGGGGGTTTGGGTGGCTACACCTTC. Residues: CASSYSGGLGGYTF. The chain employs TRBV6-5 and TRBJ1-2; the D gene is possibly TRBD1 (5 bases). Germline CDR1 reads MNHEY; CDR2 reads SVGAGI. This CDR3 region has 14 residues. V was trimmed by 0 bases and J by 7 bases, leaving 12 bases between them.

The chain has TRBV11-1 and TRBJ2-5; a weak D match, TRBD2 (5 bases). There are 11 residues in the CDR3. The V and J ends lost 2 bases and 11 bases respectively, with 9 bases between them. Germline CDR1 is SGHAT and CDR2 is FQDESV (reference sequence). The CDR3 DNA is TGTGCCAGCAGCTTATCAAGGGAGCAGTACTTC. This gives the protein CASSLSREQYF.

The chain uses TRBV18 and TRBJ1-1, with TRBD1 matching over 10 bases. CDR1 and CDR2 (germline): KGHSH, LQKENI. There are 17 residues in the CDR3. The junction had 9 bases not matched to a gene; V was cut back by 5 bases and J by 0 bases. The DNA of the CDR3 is TGTGCCAGCTCAGGACAGGGGGAAATCGAGTTGAACACTGAAGCTTTCTTT. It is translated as CASSGQGEIELNTEAFF.

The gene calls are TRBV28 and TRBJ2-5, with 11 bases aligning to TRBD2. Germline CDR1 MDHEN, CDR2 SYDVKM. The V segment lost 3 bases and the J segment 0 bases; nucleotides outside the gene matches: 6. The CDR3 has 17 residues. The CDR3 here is CASSLELAGGYQETQYF. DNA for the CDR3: TGTGCCAGCAGTTTGGAGCTAGCGGGAGGTTACCAAGAGACCCAGTACTTC.